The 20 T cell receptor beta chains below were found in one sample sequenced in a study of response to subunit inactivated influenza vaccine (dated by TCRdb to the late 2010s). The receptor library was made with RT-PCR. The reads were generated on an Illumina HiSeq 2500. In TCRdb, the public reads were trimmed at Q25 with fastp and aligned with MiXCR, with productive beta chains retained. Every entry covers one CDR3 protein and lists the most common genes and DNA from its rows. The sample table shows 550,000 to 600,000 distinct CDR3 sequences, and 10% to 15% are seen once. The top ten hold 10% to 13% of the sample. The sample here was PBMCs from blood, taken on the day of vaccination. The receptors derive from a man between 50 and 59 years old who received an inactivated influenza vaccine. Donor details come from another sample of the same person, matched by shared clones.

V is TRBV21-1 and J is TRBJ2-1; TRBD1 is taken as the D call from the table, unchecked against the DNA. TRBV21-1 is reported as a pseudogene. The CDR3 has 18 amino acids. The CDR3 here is CASSNFGNQLSSYNEQFF. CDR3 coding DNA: TGTGCCAGCAGCAATTTCGGGAATCAGTTGAGCTCCTACAATGAGCAGTTCTTC.

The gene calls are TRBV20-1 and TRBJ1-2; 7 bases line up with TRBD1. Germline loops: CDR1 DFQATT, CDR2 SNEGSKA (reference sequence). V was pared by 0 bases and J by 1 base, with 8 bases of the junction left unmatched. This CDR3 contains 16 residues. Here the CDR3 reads CSARDLLGTDNYGYTF. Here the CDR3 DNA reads TGCAGTGCTAGAGATCTCCTCGGGACAGATAACTATGGCTACACCTTC.

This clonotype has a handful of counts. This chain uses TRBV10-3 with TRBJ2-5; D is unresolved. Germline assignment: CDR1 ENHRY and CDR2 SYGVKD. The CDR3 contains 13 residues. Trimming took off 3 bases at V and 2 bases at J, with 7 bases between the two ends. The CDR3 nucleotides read TGTGCCATCAGTGACGGCAGTCAAGAGACCCAGTACTTC. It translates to CAISDGSQETQYF.

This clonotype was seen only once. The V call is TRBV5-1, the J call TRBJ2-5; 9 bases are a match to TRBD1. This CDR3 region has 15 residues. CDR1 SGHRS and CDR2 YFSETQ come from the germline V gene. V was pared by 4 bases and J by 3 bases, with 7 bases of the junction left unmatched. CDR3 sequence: CASSRGTGREETQYF. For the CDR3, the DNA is TGCGCCAGCAGCCGGGGGACAGGGCGGGAAGAGACCCAGTACTTC.

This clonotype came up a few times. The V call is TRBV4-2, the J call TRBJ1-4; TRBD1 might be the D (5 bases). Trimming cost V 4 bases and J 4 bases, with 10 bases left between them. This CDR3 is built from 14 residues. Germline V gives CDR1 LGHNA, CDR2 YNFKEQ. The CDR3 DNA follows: TGTGCCAGCAGCCCGGGACCGCTTAATGAAAAACTGTTTTTT. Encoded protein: CASSPGPLNEKLFF.

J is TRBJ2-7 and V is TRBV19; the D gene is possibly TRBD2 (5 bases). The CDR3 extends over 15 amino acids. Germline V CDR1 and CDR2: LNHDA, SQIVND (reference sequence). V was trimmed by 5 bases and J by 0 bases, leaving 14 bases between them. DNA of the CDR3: TGTGCCAGTAGTCTTGGATCCGCGGGCTCCTACGAGCAGTACTTC. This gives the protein CASSLGSAGSYEQYF. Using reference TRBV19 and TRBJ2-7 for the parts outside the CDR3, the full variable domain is DGGITQSPKYLFRKEGQNVTLSCEQNLNHDAMYWYRQDPGQGLRLIYYSQIVNDFQKGDIAEGYSVSREKKESFPLTVTSAQKNPTAFYLCASSLGSAGSYEQYFGPGTRLTVT.

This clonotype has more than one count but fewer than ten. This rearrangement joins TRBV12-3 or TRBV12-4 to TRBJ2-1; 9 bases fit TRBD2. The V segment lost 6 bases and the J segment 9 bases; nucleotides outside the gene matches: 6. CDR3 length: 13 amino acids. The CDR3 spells CASSRREGGEQFF. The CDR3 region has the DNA TGTGCCAGCAGCCGGCGGGAGGGTGGTGAGCAGTTCTTC.

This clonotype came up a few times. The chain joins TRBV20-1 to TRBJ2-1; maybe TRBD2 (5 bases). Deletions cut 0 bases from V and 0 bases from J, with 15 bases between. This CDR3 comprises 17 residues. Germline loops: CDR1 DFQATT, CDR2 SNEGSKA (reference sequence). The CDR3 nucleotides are TGCAGTGCTAGAGAGCTGGGGAGACGGGCCTCCTACAATGAGCAGTTCTTC. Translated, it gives CSARELGRRASYNEQFF.

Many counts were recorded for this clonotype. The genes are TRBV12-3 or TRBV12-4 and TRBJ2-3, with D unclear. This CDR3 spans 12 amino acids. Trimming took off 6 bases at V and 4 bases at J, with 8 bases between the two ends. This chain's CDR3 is CASRIFPDTQYF. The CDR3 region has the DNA TGTGCCAGCAGAATTTTTCCAGATACGCAGTATTTT.

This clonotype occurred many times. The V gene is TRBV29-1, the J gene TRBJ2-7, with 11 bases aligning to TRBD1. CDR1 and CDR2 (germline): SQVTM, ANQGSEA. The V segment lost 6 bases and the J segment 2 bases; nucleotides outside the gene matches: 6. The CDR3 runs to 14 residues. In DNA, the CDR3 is TGCAGCGTCCGAGGGACAGGGGGAACCTACGAGCAGTACTTC. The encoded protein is CSVRGTGGTYEQYF.

The CDR3 region is CASSFVAQETQYF. The DNA of the CDR3 is TGTGCCAGCAGCTTCGTAGCTCAAGAGACCCAGTACTTC. The chain is built from TRBV5-6 and TRBJ2-5, with unresolved D. The V gene lost 2 bases and the J gene lost 2 bases, with 7 bases spanning the gap. This CDR3 has 13 residues. Germline-derived CDR1 and CDR2 are SGHDT and YYEEEE.

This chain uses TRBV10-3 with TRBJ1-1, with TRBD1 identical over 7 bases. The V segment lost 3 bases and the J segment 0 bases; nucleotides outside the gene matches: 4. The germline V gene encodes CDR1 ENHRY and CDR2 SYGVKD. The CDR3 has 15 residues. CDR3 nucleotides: TGTGCCATCAGTGAACGAGGGGGCGTGAACACTGAAGCTTTCTTT. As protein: CAISERGGVNTEAFF.

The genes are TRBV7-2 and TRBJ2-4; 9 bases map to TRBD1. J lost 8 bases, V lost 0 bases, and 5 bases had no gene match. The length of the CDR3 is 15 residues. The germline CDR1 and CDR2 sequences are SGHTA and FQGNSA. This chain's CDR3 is CASSLAGTGNYIQYF. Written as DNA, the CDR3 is TGTGCCAGCAGCTTAGCCGGGACAGGGAATTACATTCAGTACTTC.

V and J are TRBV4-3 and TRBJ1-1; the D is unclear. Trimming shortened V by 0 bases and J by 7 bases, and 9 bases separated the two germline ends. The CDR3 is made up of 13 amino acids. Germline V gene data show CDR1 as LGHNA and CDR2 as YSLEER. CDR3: CASSQDRIDEAFF. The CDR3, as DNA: TGCGCCAGCAGCCAAGATAGGATTGATGAAGCTTTCTTT.

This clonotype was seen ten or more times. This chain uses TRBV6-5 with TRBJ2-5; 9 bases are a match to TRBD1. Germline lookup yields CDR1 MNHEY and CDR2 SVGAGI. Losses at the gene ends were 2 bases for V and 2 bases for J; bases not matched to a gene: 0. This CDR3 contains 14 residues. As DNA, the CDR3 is TGTGCCAGCAGTTACGGGACAGGGCAAGAGACCCAGTACTTC. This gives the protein CASSYGTGQETQYF.

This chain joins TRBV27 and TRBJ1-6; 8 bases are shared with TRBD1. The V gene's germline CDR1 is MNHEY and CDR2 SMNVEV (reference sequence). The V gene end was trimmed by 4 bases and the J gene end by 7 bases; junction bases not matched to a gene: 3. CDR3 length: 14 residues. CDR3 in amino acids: CASSWTGQNSPLHF. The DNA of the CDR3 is TGTGCCAGCAGTTGGACAGGGCAAAATTCACCCCTCCACTTT.

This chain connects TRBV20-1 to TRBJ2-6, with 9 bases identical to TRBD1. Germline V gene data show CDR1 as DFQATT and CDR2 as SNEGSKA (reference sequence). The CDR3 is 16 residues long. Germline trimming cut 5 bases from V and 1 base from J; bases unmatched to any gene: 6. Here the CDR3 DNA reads TGCAGTGCTGTTACAGGGGGCGCGTCTGGGGCCAACGTCCTGACTTTC. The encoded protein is CSAVTGGASGANVLTF.

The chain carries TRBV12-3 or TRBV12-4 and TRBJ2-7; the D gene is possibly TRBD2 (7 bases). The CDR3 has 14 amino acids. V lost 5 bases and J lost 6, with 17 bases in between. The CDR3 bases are TGTGCCAGCAGTCCGCGTACAGGGAGGGGCGAGCAGTACTTC. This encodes CASSPRTGRGEQYF.

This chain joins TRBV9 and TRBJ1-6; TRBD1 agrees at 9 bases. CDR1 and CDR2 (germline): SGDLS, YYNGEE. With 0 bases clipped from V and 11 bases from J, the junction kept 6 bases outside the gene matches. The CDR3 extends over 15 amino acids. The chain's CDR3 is CASSVGQGGGTPLHF. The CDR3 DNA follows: TGTGCCAGCAGCGTAGGACAGGGGGGTGGAACACCCCTCCACTTT.

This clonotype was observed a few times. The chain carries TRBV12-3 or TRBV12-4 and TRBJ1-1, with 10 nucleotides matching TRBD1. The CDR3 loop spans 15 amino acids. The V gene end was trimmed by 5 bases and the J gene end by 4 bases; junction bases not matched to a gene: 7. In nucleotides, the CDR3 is TGTGCCAGCAGTCCACAGGGACAGGGGAGCACTGAAGCTTTCTTT. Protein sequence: CASSPQGQGSTEAFF.